The 32 T cell receptor beta chains in this list originate from one sample, sequenced in a study of regulatory T cells in long-lasting Graves disease. Time point here: newly diagnosed GD, antithyroid drugs for less than 3 months. Extracted PBMC RNA gave rise to the TCR library. Researchers made TCR beta libraries by using iRepertoire HTBI primers and running Arm-PCR on CDR3 regions. TCRdb analysed the multiplex PCR reads with MiXCR anew, one entry per CDR3 protein. This table has 300,000 to 400,000 distinct CDR3 sequences, 15% to 18% appearing once. This material consisted of peripheral blood mononuclear cells (PBMCs), taken at new diagnosis, from a patient treated with antithyroid drugs. These receptors came from a female donor with Graves disease.

This clonotype was picked up many times. The CDR3 DNA is TGCGCCAGCAGCTTTGGACAGGGGGCGCGTTCCAATGAAAAACTGTTTTTT. Amino acids: CASSFGQGARSNEKLFF. J is TRBJ1-4 and V is TRBV5-1, with 11 bases identical to TRBD1. Looked up from germline, CDR1 is SGHRS and CDR2 is YFSETQ. The CDR3 runs 17 residues. V lost 2 bases and J lost 5; bases outside the gene matches: 8.

This clonotype was detected a few times. The chain employs TRBV19 and TRBJ1-2; 8 nucleotides match TRBD1. V lost 5 bases and J lost 0; bases outside the gene matches: 11. Per germline, CDR1 LNHDA and CDR2 SQIVND (reference sequence). This CDR3 spans 17 amino acids. The CDR3 DNA follows: TGTGCCAGTAGTTCCTCGCCCGGGACAGGCGCTAACTATGGCTACACCTTC. Translation gives CASSSSPGTGANYGYTF.

This clonotype has just a few counts. The chain has TRBV28 and TRBJ2-1; TRBD1 agrees at 8 bases. Germline CDR1 MDHEN, CDR2 SYDVKM. Trimming took 6 bases from V and 8 from J; bases not matched to a gene: 21. The CDR3 runs to 18 residues. The CDR3 bases are TGTGCCAGCAGCCCCTTTTGGGGCAGGGGGCCTCCTAATGATGAGCAGTTCTTC. This codes for CASSPFWGRGPPNDEQFF.

This clonotype was counted between two and nine times. V usage is TRBV5-4 and J usage is TRBJ1-2, with 9 nucleotides matching TRBD1. CDR1 is SGHNT, CDR2 YYREEE, per germline (reference sequence). The V segment lost 4 bases and the J segment 6 bases; nucleotides outside the gene matches: 13. This CDR3 region has 16 residues. CDR3 sequence: CASSLLTGGIRDGYTF. In nucleotides, the CDR3 is TGTGCCAGCAGCCTCCTGACAGGGGGAATTCGGGATGGCTACACCTTC. Full variable domain (outside the CDR3, taken from reference TRBV5-4 and TRBJ1-2): ETGVTQSPTHLIKTRGQQVTLRCSSQSGHNTVSWYQQALGQGPQFIFQYYREEENGRGNFPPRFSGLQFPNYSSELNVNALELDDSALYLCASSLLTGGIRDGYTFGSGTRLTVV.

This clonotype was seen repeatedly, ten times or more. The chain recombines TRBV9 with TRBJ1-2, with 9 bases that match TRBD1. CDR1 and CDR2 from the germline V gene are SGDLS and YYNGEE. This CDR3 has 18 residues. With 3 bases clipped from V and 6 bases from J, the junction kept 18 bases outside the gene matches. The CDR3 sequence: CASSAGHRGPGPFNGYTF. The CDR3 region has the DNA TGTGCCAGCAGCGCCGGACACAGGGGGCCGGGACCATTCAATGGCTACACCTTC.

This clonotype was observed once. One end of the junction does not line up with germline, which may come from a read error. The chain couples TRBV18 to TRBJ2-5, with D uncertain. The CDR3 is made up of 13 amino acids. The V gene's germline CDR1 is KGHSH and CDR2 LQKENI. Here the CDR3 DNA reads TGTGCCAACTCACGAGGCAGCCAAGAGACCCAGTACTTC. As protein: CANSRGSQETQYF.

To note about this clonotype: A much larger clone differs by one base, so this may be a read error. This sequence joins TRBV9 and TRBJ2-1; 7 nucleotides match TRBD1. With the DNA end fitting TRBJ2-5 better, the J assignment may be wrong. The CDR3 extends over 16 amino acids. Germline CDR1 reads SGDLS; CDR2 reads YYNGEE. The CDR3 reads CASSVGGMGQKETQYF. CDR3 bases: TGTGCCAGCAGCGTAGGCGGAATGGGACAGAAAGAGACCCAGTACTTC.

The chain uses TRBV12-3 or TRBV12-4 and TRBJ2-3; unclear D gene. The length of the CDR3 is 11 residues. V lost 8 bases and J lost 6, with 9 bases in between. CDR3 residues: CASSIWDTQYF. CDR3 nucleotide sequence: TGTGCCAGCTCGATATGGGATACGCAGTATTTT.

The V gene is TRBV20-1, the J gene TRBJ1-3; TRBD1 agrees at 8 bases. Per the germline V gene, CDR1 is DFQATT and CDR2 is SNEGSKA (reference sequence). The CDR3 totals 14 residues. The V gene end was trimmed by 5 bases and the J gene end by 4 bases; junction bases not matched to a gene: 7. The CDR3 coding sequence is TGCAGTGCTCCTCAGGGGGCAAGGGGAAACACCATATATTTT. Residues: CSAPQGARGNTIYF.

This clonotype occurred many times. V gene TRBV5-5 combines with J gene TRBJ2-3; 13 bases agree with TRBD2. The CDR3 is made up of 15 amino acids. Trimming at V came to 4 bases and at J to 5 bases, leaving 4 bases not matched to a gene. CDR1 and CDR2 (germline): SGHKS, YYEKEE (reference sequence). Here the CDR3 reads CASSLTSGRGDTQYF. CDR3 nucleotides: TGTGCCAGCAGCCTAACTAGCGGGAGGGGAGATACGCAGTATTTT.

This clonotype has ten or more counts. The chain carries TRBV20-1 and TRBJ1-2; D might be TRBD1 (6 bases). V gave up 6 bases and J gave up 0 bases, with 26 bases separating them. Germline V lookup: CDR1 DFQATT, CDR2 SNEGSKA (reference sequence). The length of the CDR3 is 18 residues. CDR3 DNA: TGCAGTGCCCGGTCGGGGGTCGGACAGAATACCGCTAACTATGGCTACACCTTC. Its translation: CSARSGVGQNTANYGYTF.

The chain couples TRBV12-3 or TRBV12-4 to TRBJ2-7; D is tentatively TRBD1 or TRBD2 (5 bases each). Trimming took 6 bases from V and 7 from J, leaving 19 bases between them. The CDR3 covers 14 residues. This chain's CDR3 is CASSLPNGAREQYF. The CDR3 coding sequence is TGTGCCAGCAGCCTTCCTAACGGGGCTAGGGAGCAGTACTTC.

V gene TRBV3-1 combines with J gene TRBJ2-1, with D maybe TRBD1 (6 bases). Trimming pared 0 bases from V and 3 bases from J, leaving 15 bases between. The CDR3 has 17 amino acids. Germline loops: CDR1 LGHDT, CDR2 YNNKEL (reference sequence). CDR3 nucleotides: TGTGCCAGCAGCCAAGATCATGGGCAGGGGTTCTACAATGAGCAGTTCTTC. It is translated as CASSQDHGQGFYNEQFF.

The table lists this clonotype with many counts. The chain carries TRBV4-1 and TRBJ2-2, with D possibly being TRBD2 (5 bases). The germline V and J ends were trimmed by 3 bases and 5 bases, with 19 bases remaining between them. This CDR3 has 17 amino acids. The germline V gene has CDR1 MGHRA and CDR2 YSYEKL. CDR3: CASSQGFDGVETGELFF. Here the CDR3 DNA reads TGCGCCAGCAGCCAGGGTTTTGACGGGGTCGAGACCGGGGAGCTGTTTTTT.

Ten or more counts support this clonotype. This sequence joins TRBV7-2 and TRBJ1-1; D is undetermined. The V and J ends lost 5 bases and 4 bases respectively, with 23 bases between them. This CDR3 is 17 amino acids long. Germline CDR1 and CDR2: SGHTA and FQGNSA. DNA for the CDR3: TGTGCCAGCAGCGACGCCCTCAAAAAAACAAGCGGCACTGAAGCTTTCTTT. Translating gives CASSDALKKTSGTEAFF.

This clonotype has ten or more counts. The chain is built from TRBV7-2 and TRBJ1-1, with 8 bases lining up with TRBD1. Germline CDR1 and CDR2: SGHTA and FQGNSA. Losses at the gene ends were 4 bases for V and 1 base for J; bases not matched to a gene: 5. CDR3 length equals 15 residues. The CDR3: CASSSLGTGNTEAFF. CDR3 coding DNA: TGTGCCAGCAGCTCCCTCGGGACAGGGAACACTGAAGCTTTCTTT.

This clonotype was counted ten times or more. CDR3 in amino acids: CASGTSNQPQHF. The CDR3 DNA reads as TGTGCCAGCGGGACTAGCAATCAGCCCCAGCATTTT. The rearrangement links TRBV6-1 to TRBJ1-5; TRBD1 might be the D (5 bases). Trimming cost V 8 bases and J 0 bases, with 5 bases left between them. This CDR3 has 12 residues. Germline CDR1 reads MNHNS; CDR2 reads SASEGT.

At least ten counts were recorded for this clonotype. CDR3 DNA: TGCGCCAGCAGCCCGGGACAGGGCGACACCGGGGAGCTGTTTTTT. Translation: CASSPGQGDTGELFF. The chain is built from TRBV5-1 and TRBJ2-2, with 9 nucleotides matching TRBD1. Looked up from germline, CDR1 is SGHRS and CDR2 is YFSETQ. The CDR3 sequence is 15 residues long. Trimming at V came to 4 bases and at J to 3 bases, leaving 4 bases not matched to a gene.

The J gene is TRBJ1-1, the V gene TRBV19; 10 nucleotides align to TRBD1. Germline loops: CDR1 LNHDA, CDR2 SQIVND (reference sequence). Losses at the gene ends were 5 bases for V and 4 bases for J; bases not matched to a gene: 4. The CDR3 length is 14 residues. The CDR3 here is CASSLRTGGTEAFF. CDR3 bases: TGTGCCAGTAGTTTAAGGACAGGGGGCACTGAAGCTTTCTTT. The variable domain in full, with the rest retrieved from reference TRBV19 and TRBJ1-1, is DGGITQSPKYLFRKEGQNVTLSCEQNLNHDAMYWYRQDPGQGLRLIYYSQIVNDFQKGDIAEGYSVSREKKESFPLTVTSAQKNPTAFYLCASSLRTGGTEAFFGQGTRLTVV.

This clonotype was seen repeatedly, ten times or more. The CDR3 nucleotides are TGTGCCAGCAGCTTATCCCTCTTCATGGATTTCTACACCGGGGAGCTGTTTTTT. Translation: CASSLSLFMDFYTGELFF. This chain joins TRBV7-9 and TRBJ2-2; D is uncertain. The CDR3 is 18 amino acids. Germline CDR1 and CDR2: SEHNR and FQNEAQ (reference sequence). V was shortened by 2 bases and J by 3 bases, with 19 bases between the two germline ends.

The sample holds a few counts of this clonotype. V and J are TRBV4-1 and TRBJ1-5, with 9 nucleotides matching TRBD1. The CDR3 is 20 residues long. V lost 1 base to trimming and J lost 5 bases; unmatched junction nucleotides: 18. Germline V lookup: CDR1 MGHRA, CDR2 YSYEKL. In DNA, the CDR3 is TGCGCCAGCAGCCAAGGGGTTGCTATCGGGACAGGGAGAGGGTATCAGCCCCAGCATTTT. Translation gives CASSQGVAIGTGRGYQPQHF.

The chain has TRBV4-1 and TRBJ2-7; 10 positions match TRBD2. The CDR3 covers 16 residues. CDR1 and CDR2 (germline): MGHRA, YSYEKL. J lost 0 bases, V lost 5 bases, and 7 bases had no gene match. In nucleotides, the CDR3 is TGCGCCAGCAGCGCAGTCCTAGCGGGAGACTCCTACGAGCAGTACTTC. Its protein product is CASSAVLAGDSYEQYF.

This clonotype was found a few times. This clone may be a read error of a much larger clone one base away. J is TRBJ1-5 and V is TRBV29-1; 9 bases fit TRBD1. This CDR3 comprises 13 residues. Germline CDR1 and CDR2: SQVTM and ANQGSEA. Unmatched junction bases numbered 6, after V lost 6 bases and J lost 6 bases. The chain's CDR3 is CSVGTGHSQPQHF. The CDR3 nucleotides read TGCAGCGTGGGGACAGGGCACAGTCAGCCCCAGCATTTT.

This clonotype was detected ten times or more. This chain links TRBV30 with TRBJ1-2; D might be TRBD1 (5 bases). This CDR3 spans 12 amino acids. Trimming removed 0 bases at V and 9 bases at J, with 11 bases between. Germline CDR1 and CDR2: GTSNPN and SVGIG (reference sequence). In DNA, the CDR3 is TGTGCCTGGAGTGTCAGCGACAGCCGCTACACCTTC. This encodes CAWSVSDSRYTF.

In its sample, this clonotype was seen many times. The V call is TRBV12-5, the J call TRBJ1-5, with D possibly matching TRBD1 (6 bases). Germline lookup yields CDR1 LGHNT and CDR2 FRNRAP. The germline V and J ends were trimmed by 6 bases and 7 bases, with 16 bases remaining between them. The CDR3 extends over 14 amino acids. CDR3 in amino acids: CASGPEGGGQPQHF. The DNA for the CDR3 is TGTGCTAGTGGCCCCGAGGGGGGAGGGCAGCCCCAGCATTTT.

This clonotype was found many times. The chain couples TRBV10-2 to TRBJ1-6; unclear D gene. CDR1 is WSHSY and CDR2 is SAAADI in the germline V gene. Trimming stripped 7 bases from V and 10 bases from J, with 8 bases between. This CDR3 is 11 amino acids long. CDR3 sequence reads: CASIDPSPLHF. The CDR3 nucleotides read TGCGCCAGCATTGATCCATCACCCCTCCACTTT.

This clonotype has a count of ten or more. The CDR3 bases are TGTGCCAGCAGCCTGACAGGGGTGGACGATCAGCCCCAGCATTTT. This gives the protein CASSLTGVDDQPQHF. The chain is built from TRBV5-6 and TRBJ1-5; the match to TRBD1 covers 8 bases. This CDR3 contains 15 residues. The ends lost 4 bases at V and 5 bases at J; junction bases unmatched: 8. The V gene's germline CDR1 is SGHDT and CDR2 YYEEEE.

This clonotype was picked up many times. The chain combines TRBV11-2 with TRBJ2-3, with D possibly TRBD1 on 6 matching bases. Germline CDR1 is SGHAT and CDR2 is FQNNGV. This CDR3 is 17 amino acids long. V dropped 11 bases and J dropped 0 bases, with 24 bases sitting between them. The CDR3 DNA reads TGTGCCCTCCGGATACGGACAGAGATTTCTAGCACAGATACGCAGTATTTT. Translating it yields CALRIRTEISSTDTQYF.

The gene calls are TRBV27 and TRBJ2-1, with D maybe TRBD2 (5 bases). CDR1 is MNHEY and CDR2 is SMNVEV in the germline V gene (reference sequence). CDR3 length: 13 residues. V was trimmed by 5 bases and J by 4 bases, leaving 9 bases between them. The CDR3 protein is CASSLSEYNEQFF. The CDR3 nucleotides read TGTGCCAGCAGTCTTAGCGAATACAATGAGCAGTTCTTC.

This clonotype was seen repeatedly, ten times or more. This sequence joins TRBV7-9 and TRBJ2-1, with unresolved D. Trimming pared 1 base from V and 6 bases from J, leaving 7 bases between. Germline V CDR1 and CDR2: SEHNR, FQNEAQ (reference sequence). The CDR3 runs 13 residues. The CDR3 is CASSLGTANEQFF. Written as DNA, the CDR3 is TGTGCCAGCAGCTTAGGGACCGCCAATGAGCAGTTCTTC. Combining the CDR3 with reference TRBV7-9 and TRBJ2-1 gives the whole variable domain DTGVSQNPRHKITKRGQNVTFRCDPISEHNRLYWYRQTLGQGPEFLTYFQNEAQLEKSRLLSDRFSAERPKGSFSTLEIQRTEQGDSAMYLCASSLGTANEQFFGPGTRLTVL.

This clonotype was detected many times. The chain uses TRBV27 and TRBJ1-4; D possibly corresponds to TRBD1 (6 bases). V lost 9 bases, J lost 1 base, and 9 bases lay in between. The CDR3 extends over 13 amino acids. Germline V gives CDR1 MNHEY, CDR2 SMNVEV (reference sequence). For the CDR3, the DNA is TGTGCCAGTGGACAGCTAACTAATGAAAAACTGTTTTTT. Its protein product is CASGQLTNEKLFF.

V usage is TRBV24-1 and J usage is TRBJ2-3; no firm D call. The CDR3 runs to 15 residues. The ends were cut back, 7 bases at V and 0 bases at J, with 13 bases in the middle. The germline V gene has CDR1 KGHDR and CDR2 SFDVKD. The CDR3 nucleotides read TGTGCCACCAGCCCCCATCGTTATAGCACAGATACGCAGTATTTT. Amino acids: CATSPHRYSTDTQYF.